This TCR beta chain is from a study of CD8 T cells in ankylosing spondylitis. There are many counts of this clonotype. The antigen remains unidentified. CDR3 length: 13 amino acids. V dropped 10 bases and J dropped 6; count of bases not matched to a gene: 4. CDR1 is ENHRY and CDR2 is SYGVKD in the germline V gene. Quantitative 5'-RACE with molecular barcodes produced the TCR beta libraries. In TCRdb, the 5' RACE reads were re-called with MiXCR into one record per CDR3 protein. The sample has around 320,000 distinct CDR3 sequences; around 20% are singletons. Study findings and constraints: A motif of roughly eight highly homologous TCR beta variants was seen as apparently characteristic of ankylosing spondylitis blood. CD8+ disease-linked clones were present at relatively low frequencies in blood. Existing reports had already noted some motif variants in reactive arthritis synovial fluid and blood.

This chain connects TRBV10-3 to TRBJ2-1; 12 nucleotides match TRBD2. Sequenced: blood, either unsorted or a sorted T cell fraction (not recorded which). This clonotype was obtained from a female donor with ankylosing spondylitis or in good health (not recorded which). CDR3 loop: CATLAGGPNEQFF. CDR3 DNA: TGTGCCACGCTAGCGGGAGGGCCCAATGAGCAGTTCTTC.